This T cell receptor beta chain derives from a study of read filtering for tumor transcriptome and immune sequencing. Study-wide background: Fewer than 10 patients were R-ISS I, approximately 15 were R-ISS II, more than five were R-ISS III.

Germline CDR1 reads DFQATT; CDR2 reads SNEGSKA (reference sequence). Trimming removed 3 bases from V and 7 bases from J; junction bases left unmatched: 7. The CDR3 runs to 13 residues. From 300 to 400 ng of RNA, a library with molecular barcoded alpha/delta and beta/gamma adaptors was made. TCRdb re-called the reads through MiXCR, storing one row per CDR3 protein. The data show over 45,000 distinct CDR3 sequences, 9.5% to 15% seen once. Sequenced sample: a population of CD138-negative cells sorted from bone marrow. V gene TRBV20-1 combines with J gene TRBJ2-5; 8 nucleotides line up with TRBD2. The source is a donor aged 40 or older with multiple myeloma. The CDR3 spells CSARGLVSGTQYF. The CDR3 DNA reads TGCAGTGCTAGGGGACTAGTTTCTGGGACCCAGTACTTC.